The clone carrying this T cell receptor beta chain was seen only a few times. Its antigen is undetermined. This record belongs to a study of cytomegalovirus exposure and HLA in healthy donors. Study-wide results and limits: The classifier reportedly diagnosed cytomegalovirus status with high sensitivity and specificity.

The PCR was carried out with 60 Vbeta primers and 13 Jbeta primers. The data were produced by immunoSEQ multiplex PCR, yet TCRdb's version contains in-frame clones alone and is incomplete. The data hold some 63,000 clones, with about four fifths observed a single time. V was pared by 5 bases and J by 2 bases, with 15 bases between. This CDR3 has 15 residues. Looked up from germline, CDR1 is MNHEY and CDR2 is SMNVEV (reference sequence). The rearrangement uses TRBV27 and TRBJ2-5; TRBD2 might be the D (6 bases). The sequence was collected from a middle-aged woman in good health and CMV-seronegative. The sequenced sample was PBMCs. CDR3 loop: CASSPYPGDQETQYF. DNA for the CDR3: TGTGCCAGCAGTCCCTACCCGGGGGATCAAGAGACCCAGTACTTC.